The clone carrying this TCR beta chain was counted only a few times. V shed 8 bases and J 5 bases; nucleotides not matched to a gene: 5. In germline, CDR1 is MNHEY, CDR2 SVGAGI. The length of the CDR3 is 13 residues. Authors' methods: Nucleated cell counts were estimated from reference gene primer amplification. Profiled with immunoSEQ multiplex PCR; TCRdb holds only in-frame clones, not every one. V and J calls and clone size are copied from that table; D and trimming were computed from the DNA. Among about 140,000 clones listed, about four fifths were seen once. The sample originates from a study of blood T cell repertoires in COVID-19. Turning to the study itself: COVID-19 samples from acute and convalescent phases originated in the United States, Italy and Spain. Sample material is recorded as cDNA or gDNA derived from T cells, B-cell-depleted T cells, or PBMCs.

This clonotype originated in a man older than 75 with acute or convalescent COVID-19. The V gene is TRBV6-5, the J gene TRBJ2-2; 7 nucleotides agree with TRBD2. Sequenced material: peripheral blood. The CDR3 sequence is CASGRGGTGELFF. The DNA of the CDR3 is TGTGCCAGCGGGAGGGGTGGAACCGGGGAGCTGTTTTTT.